This TCR beta chain was identified during a study of vaccination effects on CD4 cells after COVID-19. Points from the study as a whole: Cross-reaction with common cold coronaviruses was seen in only 1 of 255 vaccine-induced clones from healthy vaccinees. The study found marked clonal contraction of infection- and vaccine-induced clones late after vaccination.

CDR1 is SGHDT and CDR2 is YYEEEE in the germline V gene. This CDR3 is built from 12 residues. Deletions cut 3 bases from V and 6 bases from J, with 10 bases between. As regards this clone: As yet, its antigen is unknown.

Generated by immunoSEQ multiplex PCR, the TCRdb table keeps only in-frame clones and is missing some. Seen here are about 66,000 clones, roughly 80% observed once, and the top ten hold approximately 0.9%. Antigen-specific CD4+ T cells expanded by the ViraFEST assay with viral peptide pools were then sequenced. CD4+ T cells were isolated after around 10 days of culture. Either the BNT162b2 or mRNA-1273 vaccine was given to participants in two doses. Vaccinees lacked prior SARS-CoV-2 infection and tested negative for nucleocapsid antibodies. Roughly 1.9 million PBMC were placed in each well, which was supplemented with approximately 9.2 IU/ml IL-2 and approximately 10 ug/ml peptides.

The sequence derives from a human donor who received a COVID-19 vaccine. The J gene is TRBJ2-7, the V gene TRBV5-6; D gene ambiguous. This material consisted of CD4+ T cells from PBMCs cultured with HCoV-OC43 spike peptides, taken after COVID-19 vaccination. Subset indicated: HCoV-OC43 spike overlapping peptide pool stimulation. CDR3 protein: CASSYQVGEQYV. The CDR3 DNA reads as TGTGCCAGCAGCTATCAGGTGGGCGAGCAGTACGTC.